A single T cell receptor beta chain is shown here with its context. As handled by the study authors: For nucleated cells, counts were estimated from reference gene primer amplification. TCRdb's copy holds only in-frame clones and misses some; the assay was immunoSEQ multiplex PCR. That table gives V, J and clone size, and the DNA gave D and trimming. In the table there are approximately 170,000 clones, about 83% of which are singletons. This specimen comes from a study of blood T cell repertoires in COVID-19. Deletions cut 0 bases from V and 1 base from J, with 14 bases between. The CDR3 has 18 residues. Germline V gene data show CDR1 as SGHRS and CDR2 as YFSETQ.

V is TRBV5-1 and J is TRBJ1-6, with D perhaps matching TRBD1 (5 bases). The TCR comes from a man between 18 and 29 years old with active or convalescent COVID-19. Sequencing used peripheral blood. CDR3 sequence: CASSLVAREGSYNSPLHF. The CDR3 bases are TGCGCCAGCAGCTTGGTCGCCAGGGAGGGATCCTATAATTCACCCCTCCACTTT.